Reported below is one T cell receptor beta chain. This clonotype was seen more than once but under ten times. Its antigen remains unidentified. Base-call qualities are not available, and no considerably larger clone is one nucleotide away. These data belong to a study of CD8 T cells in ankylosing spondylitis (dated by TCRdb to 2017 to 2019). About the full investigation: The study set out to find disease-linked TCR variants by profiling T cell receptor beta repertoires in ankylosing spondylitis patients and healthy donors. The whole study cohort included roughly 110 healthy donors and 20 to 30 ankylosing spondylitis patients. Peripheral blood was sampled, and synovial fluid was also collected from ankylosing spondylitis patients.

Summary of the overall study and its limitations: Some motif variants had previously been reported in the synovial fluid and blood of reactive arthritis patients, which suggests shared mechanisms of disease initiation. The disease-linked clones were reported as significantly enriched in matched synovial fluid samples from ankylosing spondylitis patients. A TCR beta motif made up of several highly homologous amino acid variants appeared to be characteristic of blood from ankylosing spondylitis patients. The disease-linked clones showed a CD8+ phenotype and occurred at relatively low frequencies in peripheral blood.

Taken from the germline V gene (reference sequence), the CDR1 and CDR2 loops are DFQATT and SNEGSKA. Between the V and J ends, shortened by 3 bases and 3 bases respectively, the junction contains 12 bases. The CDR3 contains 14 residues, cysteine and phenylalanine counted. Only CDR3 DNA remains: 42 bases, in frame from the first base. TCRdb lists the instrument as Illumina HiSeq 2500. Quantitative 5'-RACE with molecular barcodes was the method used to prepare the TCR beta libraries. The study's processing was this. A new computational method, built on a probabilistic model of VDJ rearrangement, was used to identify disease-linked TCR variants. TCRdb trimmed public reads at Q25 via fastp, called clones via MiXCR and kept in-frame beta chains. Each entry merges the rows of one CDR3 protein and shows their most common DNA and genes. TCRdb, rather than the study authors, made the V and J calls. For this sample the table gives 670,000 or so distinct CDR3 sequences, of which under 20% were detected only once. The top ten clonotypes cover about a fifth of the sample.

The rearrangement joined TRBV20-1 to TRBJ1-3; no D segment can be confidently identified. The source of this sequence is a male donor with ankylosing spondylitis. Material for sequencing was blood, either unsorted or a sorted T cell fraction (not recorded which). CDR3 sequence: CSARWANGGNTIYF. The DNA reads as follows: TGCAGTGCTAGGTGGGCGAACGGTGGAAACACCATATATTTT.